This T cell receptor (beta chain) is from a study of T cell responses to AZD1222 COVID-19 vaccine. Broader study findings: Donors were largely white British and mainly female; clonal diversity was possibly underestimated.

With regard to this clone: Its antigen is undetermined.

The table came from immunoSEQ multiplex PCR; TCRdb's copy has only in-frame clones and leaves some out. Seen here are about 61,000 clones, roughly 90% observed once, and the top ten hold 4.9%. The CDR3 contains 15 residues. Looked up from germline, CDR1 is KGHSH and CDR2 is LQKENI. Trimming cost V 3 bases and J 3 bases, with 15 bases left between them. The gene calls are TRBV18 and TRBJ2-7; D is uncertain. This sequence originates from an adult in good health. This material consisted of peripheral blood, taken on day 0 of AZD1222 vaccination. CDR3 DNA: TGTGCCAGCTCACCTAATAAGGCGCGGAGCTACGAGCAGTACTTC. This gives the protein CASSPNKARSYEQYF.